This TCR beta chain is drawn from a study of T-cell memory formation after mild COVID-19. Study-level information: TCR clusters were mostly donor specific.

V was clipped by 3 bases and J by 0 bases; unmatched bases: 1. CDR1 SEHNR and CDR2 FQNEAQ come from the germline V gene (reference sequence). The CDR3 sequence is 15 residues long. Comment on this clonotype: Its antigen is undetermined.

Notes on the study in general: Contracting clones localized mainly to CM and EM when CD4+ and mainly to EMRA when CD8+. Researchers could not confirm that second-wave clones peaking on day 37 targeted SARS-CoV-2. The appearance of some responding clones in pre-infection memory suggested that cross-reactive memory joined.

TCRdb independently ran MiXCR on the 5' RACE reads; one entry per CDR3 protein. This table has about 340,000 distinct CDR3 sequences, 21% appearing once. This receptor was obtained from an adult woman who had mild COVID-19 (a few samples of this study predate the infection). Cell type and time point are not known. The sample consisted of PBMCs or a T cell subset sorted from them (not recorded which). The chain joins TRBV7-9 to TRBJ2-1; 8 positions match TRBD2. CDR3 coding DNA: TGTGCCAGCAGCTTTAGCGGGGCCTCCTACAATGAGCAGTTCTTC. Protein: CASSFSGASYNEQFF. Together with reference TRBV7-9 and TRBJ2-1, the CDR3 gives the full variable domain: DTGVSQNPRHKITKRGQNVTFRCDPISEHNRLYWYRQTLGQGPEFLTYFQNEAQLEKSRLLSDRFSAERPKGSFSTLEIQRTEQGDSAMYLCASSFSGASYNEQFFGPGTRLTVL.